This entry lists 8 T cell receptor beta chains sequenced from one sample in a study of blood T cell repertoires in COVID-19. The data were produced by immunoSEQ multiplex PCR, yet TCRdb's version contains in-frame clones alone and is incomplete. The sample has 200,000 or so clones, about 86% seen once; the top ten hold approximately 15%. The specimen was peripheral blood. The origin of the receptors is a man aged 25-45 years with active or convalescent COVID-19.

On this clone itself: Relative to the germline gene, one junction end is altered; a read error may explain this. This chain links TRBV5-8 with TRBJ1-4; D call uncertain. The length of the CDR3 is 8 residues. CDR1 and CDR2 (germline): SGHTS, YDEGEE. CDR3 amino acids: CASSLALF. The CDR3 DNA sequence: TGTGCCAGCAGCTTAGCCTTGTTT.

In regard to this clone: Distinct nucleotide sequences in the sample also encode this CDR3. V gene TRBV5-4 combines with J gene TRBJ2-3, with D unclear. With 3 bases removed from V and 5 bases from J, the gap between germline ends came to 7 bases. The CDR3 totals 12 residues. Germline CDR1 SGHNT, CDR2 YYREEE (reference sequence). The CDR3 sequence is CASSSGGDTQYF. DNA for the CDR3: TGTGCCAGCAGCTCTGGCGGAGATACGCAGTATTTT.

V usage is TRBV27 and J usage is TRBJ1-1; no clear D gene. Trimming took off 5 bases at V and 1 base at J, with 14 bases between the two ends. The CDR3 is 15 residues long. In germline, CDR1 is MNHEY, CDR2 SMNVEV (reference sequence). CDR3 loop: CASSPELGRNTEAFF. The CDR3, as DNA: TGTGCCAGCAGTCCCGAGTTAGGGAGGAACACTGAAGCTTTCTTT.

This clone came up a few times. The same CDR3 can be traced to other DNA sequences in this sample. The chain uses TRBV13 and TRBJ2-7; 9 positions match TRBD1. Germline values: CDR1 PRHDT, CDR2 FYEKMQ (reference sequence). This CDR3 region has 14 residues. V dropped 0 bases and J dropped 5; count of bases not matched to a gene: 2. CDR3 nucleotides: TGTGCCAGCAGCTTAGGACAGGGGGCGAACGAGCAGTACGTC. This encodes CASSLGQGANEQYV.

This sequence joins TRBV24-1 and TRBJ2-2, with 11 bases lining up with TRBD1. After removal of 8 bases from V and 7 bases from J, the junction contained 5 bases not matched to a gene. The CDR3 has 14 residues. Looked up from germline, CDR1 is KGHDR and CDR2 is SFDVKD. The CDR3 reads CATTGTGGVGELFF. CDR3 in DNA: TGTGCCACCACCGGGACAGGGGGTGTCGGGGAGCTGTTTTTT.

V usage is TRBV3-1 (or the pseudogene TRBV3-2) and J usage is TRBJ1-1; D call uncertain. The CDR3 is 13 amino acids. CDR1 LGHDT and CDR2 YNNKEL come from the germline V gene (reference sequence). V lost 5 bases and J 6 bases, leaving 13 bases between the germline ends. This CDR3 reads CASSSRARAEAFF. The CDR3 nucleotides are TGTGCCAGCAGCTCCCGAGCGAGGGCTGAAGCTTTCTTT.

V and J are TRBV19 and TRBJ2-7; 13 bases agree with TRBD2. Germline V gives CDR1 LNHDA, CDR2 SQIVND (reference sequence). V shed 1 base, J shed 2 bases, and the junction held 5 bases outside the gene matches. The CDR3 spans 17 residues. CDR3 nucleotide sequence: TGTGCCAGTAGTATAGGTGTGACTAGCGGGAGGACCTACGAGCAGTACTTC. Its translation: CASSIGVTSGRTYEQYF.

J is TRBJ2-5 and V is TRBV7-2, with D hard to call. This CDR3 has 12 amino acids. In germline, CDR1 is SGHTA, CDR2 FQGNSA. V was shortened by 5 bases and J by 0 bases, with 4 bases between the two germline ends. For the CDR3, the DNA is TGTGCCAGCAGCCTTTACCAAGAGACCCAGTACTTC. Translating gives CASSLYQETQYF.